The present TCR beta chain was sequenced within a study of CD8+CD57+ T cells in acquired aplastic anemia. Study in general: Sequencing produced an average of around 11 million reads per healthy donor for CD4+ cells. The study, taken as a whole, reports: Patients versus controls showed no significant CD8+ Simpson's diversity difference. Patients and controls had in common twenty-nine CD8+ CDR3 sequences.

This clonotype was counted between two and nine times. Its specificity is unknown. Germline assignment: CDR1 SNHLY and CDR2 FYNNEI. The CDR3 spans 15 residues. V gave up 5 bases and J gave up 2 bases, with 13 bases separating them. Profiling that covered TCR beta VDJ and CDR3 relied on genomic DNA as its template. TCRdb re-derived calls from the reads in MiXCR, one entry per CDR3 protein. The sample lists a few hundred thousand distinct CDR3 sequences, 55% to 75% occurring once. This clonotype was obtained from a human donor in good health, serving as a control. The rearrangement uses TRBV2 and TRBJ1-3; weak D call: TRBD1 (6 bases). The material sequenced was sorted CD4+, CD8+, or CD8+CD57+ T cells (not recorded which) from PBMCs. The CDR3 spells CASSPQGFTGNTIYF. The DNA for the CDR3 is TGTGCCAGCAGTCCCCAGGGGTTCACTGGAAACACCATATATTTT.